This is a list of T cell receptor beta chains from one sample in a study of human T cells and chemical hapten exposure. TCRdb independently ran MiXCR on the RACE reads; one entry per CDR3 protein. In the table there are 100,000 or so distinct CDR3 sequences, around 9.3% of which are singletons. The source material was whole blood, sampled in connection with sensitization to the hapten diphenylcyclopropenone (DPC). These receptors were collected from a woman in her thirties or forties with alopecia areata. Some clones in this sample may be carry-over from other donors' samples. Both conserved end residues are part of each CDR3. The D gene is left open where the match is weak. Part of the rows lack a size; the others show once, few, many or a class for expanded clones.

D	V	size	J	length	DNA	CDR3
TRBD1	TRBV7-2	-	TRBJ1-2	16	TGTGCCAGCAGCCCGGACAGGGGCAGAGCTAACTATGGCTACACCTTC	CASSPDRGRANYGYTF
-	TRBV29-1	few	TRBJ2-3	15	TGCAGCGTTAACACGGCAGGACGAGGCTCAGATACGCAGTATTTT	CSVNTAGRGSDTQYF
-	TRBV9	-	TRBJ2-7	14	TGTGCCAGCAGCGCCAGGACAAACACCTACGAGCAGTACTTC	CASSARTNTYEQYF
TRBD2	TRBV28	many	TRBJ2-1	15	TGTGCCAGCACCCTCCTAGCGGGGGGGTACAATGAGCAGTTCTTC	CASTLLAGGYNEQFF
-	TRBV29-1	few	TRBJ2-7	13	TGCAGCGCTGCGCAGGGTGGGGGCGACGAGCAGTACTTC	CSAAQGGGDEQYF
-	TRBV5-6	-	TRBJ2-2	16	TGTGCCAGCAGCTTGTCGGCGGCGACGAACACCGGGGAGCTGTTTTTT	CASSLSAATNTGELFF
TRBD2	TRBV7-8	many	TRBJ2-7	16	TGTGCCAGCAGCGCCGGACTAGCGGAGGGACTCTACGAGCAGTACTTC	CASSAGLAEGLYEQYF
-	TRBV30	few	TRBJ1-1	14	TGTGCCTGGAGTGTTAAAGGCGGGAACACTGAAGCTTTCTTT	CAWSVKGGNTEAFF
-	TRBV19	many	TRBJ2-2	15	TGTGCCAGTTCCCCTCTTGGGACAATTATCGGGGAGCTGTTTTTT	CASSPLGTIIGELFF
TRBD2	TRBV7-9	many	TRBJ2-7	14	TGTGCCAGCAGCTTGACTAGCGGGAACTACGAGCAGTACTTC	CASSLTSGNYEQYF
TRBD1	TRBV4-2	few	TRBJ1-5	15	TGTGCCAGCAGCCACGGACAGGGTGACAATCAGCCCCAGCATTTT	CASSHGQGDNQPQHF
-	TRBV6-2/TRBV6-3	-	TRBJ2-7	16	TGTGCCAGCAGTTACTTCCAGGGTTTTACAACCTACGAGCAGTACTTC	CASSYFQGFTTYEQYF
-	TRBV11-2	-	TRBJ2-1	12	TGTGCCAGCAGCTTAGAGGTGGGAGTGGCGGTCTTC	CASSLEVGVAVF
TRBD2	TRBV6-5	-	TRBJ2-5	14	TGTGCCAGCAGGGGGACTAGACCCCAAGAGACCCAGTACTTC	CASRGTRPQETQYF
TRBD2	TRBV7-9	few	TRBJ2-3	17	TGTGCCAGCAGCTCCCCTTTGGGACTAGCGAAGACAGATACGCAGTATTTT	CASSSPLGLAKTDTQYF
-	TRBV6-6	few	TRBJ2-1	11	TGTGCCAGCAGCACTGGGGGGTTCCCGTTCTTC	CASSTGGFPFF
-	TRBV20-1	many	TRBJ2-7	14	TGCAGTGCTCCCCCCACCCTAAATAGCTACGAGCAGTACTTC	CSAPPTLNSYEQYF
TRBD2	TRBV7-6	few	TRBJ2-7	14	TGTGCCAGCAGCTTAGAGCCAGCGGGAGACGAGCAGTACTTC	CASSLEPAGDEQYF
TRBD2	TRBV4-2	-	TRBJ2-5	18	TGTGCCAGCAGCCAAGATCGGAGCGGGAGGGCCTCGGGAGAGACCCAGTACTTC	CASSQDRSGRASGETQYF
TRBD2	TRBV6-5	few	TRBJ2-5	14	TGTGCCAGCAGTCGTTCTAGCGGGCAAGAGACCCAGTACTTC	CASSRSSGQETQYF
TRBD1	TRBV6-2/TRBV6-3	-	TRBJ2-1	14	TGTGCCAGCAGTTACACCCTGACAGGGGGTGAGCAGTTCTTC	CASSYTLTGGEQFF
-	TRBV18	few	TRBJ2-7	14	TGTGCCAGCTCACCACGGGGAAGCTCCTACGAGCAGTACTTC	CASSPRGSSYEQYF
-	TRBV6-2/TRBV6-3	few	TRBJ2-7	15	TGTGCCAGCAGTTACTCCCAGCGGGCAACCTACGAGCAGTACTTC	CASSYSQRATYEQYF
-	TRBV6-1	-	TRBJ2-4	14	TGTGCCAGCAAGGAGCAGGTGGCCAAAAACATTCAGTACTTC	CASKEQVAKNIQYF
TRBD1	TRBV6-6	few	TRBJ2-7	14	TGTGCCAGTGCAGGGACAGCCAGCTCCTACGAGCAGTACTTC	CASAGTASSYEQYF
-	TRBV13	many	TRBJ1-5	14	TGTGCCAGCCGGTTGAGCGGGGGCTCTCAGCCCCAGCATTTT	CASRLSGGSQPQHF
TRBD2	TRBV19	many	TRBJ2-5	17	TGTGCCAGTAGTACCTGGGACTATAATACGAGCGGAGAGACCCAGTACTTC	CASSTWDYNTSGETQYF
-	TRBV2	-	TRBJ2-5	12	TGTGCCAGCAGTGGGACAGAAGAGACCCAGTACTTC	CASSGTEETQYF
-	TRBV4-2	many	TRBJ2-3	14	TGTGCCAGCAGCCAAGACTCTTGGGCAGATACGCAGTATTTT	CASSQDSWADTQYF
-	TRBV6-1	few	TRBJ1-1	15	TGTGCCAGCAGCGGGGGTTTATTGTGGGGCGCTGAAGCTTTCTTT	CASSGGLLWGAEAFF
TRBD1	TRBV18	few	TRBJ2-2	14	TGTGCCAGCTCAGACAGGGGAGTGTACGGGGAGCTGTTTTTT	CASSDRGVYGELFF
TRBD2	TRBV20-1	many	TRBJ2-1	16	TGCAGTGCTGTCCAAGTAGCGGGGACTCACGGAAATGAGCAGTTCTTC	CSAVQVAGTHGNEQFF
TRBD2	TRBV10-3	many	TRBJ2-3	17	TGTGCCATCAGTGAGTCGGGACTAGCGGTTAGCACAGATACGCAGTATTTT	CAISESGLAVSTDTQYF
TRBD1	TRBV7-2	-	TRBJ1-2	14	TGTGCCAGCAGCTTCGGACAGGGGAGATATGGCTACACCTTC	CASSFGQGRYGYTF
-	TRBV20-1	few	TRBJ2-1	16	TGCAGTGCTAGGACTGCCAGCGGCAACTCCTACAATGAGCAGTTCTTC	CSARTASGNSYNEQFF
-	TRBV29-1	many	TRBJ1-2	12	TGCAGCGTTGAAGGGGATAACTATGGCTACACCTTC	CSVEGDNYGYTF
-	TRBV28	few	TRBJ2-3	11	TGTGCCAGCAGTAAGAGCGGTACGCAGTATTTT	CASSKSGTQYF
-	TRBV29-1	-	TRBJ2-1	9	TGCAGCGTTGAGCATGAGCAGTTCTTC	CSVEHEQFF
TRBD1	TRBV7-8	few	TRBJ1-1	15	TGTGCCAGCAGCTTAGCTTTGACAGGGGACACTGAAGCTTTCTTT	CASSLALTGDTEAFF
-	TRBV12-3/TRBV12-4	-	TRBJ2-3	16	TGTGCCAGTCTAAAGGTCCCTGGGGCAGGCACAGATACGCAGTATTTT	CASLKVPGAGTDTQYF
TRBD2	TRBV7-2	many	TRBJ2-5	16	TGTGCCAGCAGCTTGGGGGGTAGCGGGAGTTTACATACCCAGTACTTC	CASSLGGSGSLHTQYF
-	TRBV6-2/TRBV6-3	few	TRBJ1-1	14	TGTGCCAGCAGTTACACGGGGGCGAACACTGAAGCTTTCTTT	CASSYTGANTEAFF
-	TRBV6-4	few	TRBJ1-3	13	TGTGCCAGCAGGGCCGAAGGGTCCAACACCATATATTTT	CASRAEGSNTIYF
-	TRBV28	many	TRBJ1-5	13	TGTGCCAGCAGTACTCGCACGGGACAGCCCCAGCATTTT	CASSTRTGQPQHF
-	TRBV9	many	TRBJ2-3	16	TGTGCCAGCAGCGGCGGAGGGGTCACCCCGCCAGATACGCAGTATTTT	CASSGGGVTPPDTQYF